A selection of T cell receptor beta chains follows, all from one sample in a study of CD8 T cells in ankylosing spondylitis. From the 5' RACE reads, TCRdb called clonotypes with MiXCR, one entry per CDR3 protein. The sample includes around 210,000 distinct CDR3 sequences, 8% to 9% of them seen just once. The sequenced sample consisted of blood, either unsorted or a sorted T cell fraction (not recorded which). The origin of the receptors is a female donor with ankylosing spondylitis or in good health (not recorded which). Both conserved end residues are trimmed from each CDR3.

v_call	cdr3_length	j_call	cdr3_aa
TRBV28	9	TRBJ2-1	ASSVTYEQF
TRBV7-9	12	TRBJ2-1	ASSPGNRDNEQF
TRBV19	11	TRBJ1-6	ASRGLVDSPLH
TRBV6-5	9	TRBJ1-1	ASSYDSEAF
TRBV5-1	13	TRBJ2-7	ASSLGDRGLREQY
TRBV7-9	11	TRBJ1-1	ASTPTQGPTAF
TRBV20-1	12	TRBJ2-4	SASKGGAKNIQY
TRBV28	12	TRBJ2-6	ASRPPSGANVLT
TRBV4-3	11	TRBJ2-7	ASSQMISREQY
TRBV20-1	9	TRBJ2-7	SARLAQEQY
TRBV5-1	13	TRBJ1-1	ASSLDRAMNTEAF
TRBV5-1	12	TRBJ2-1	ASSPRWGPNEQF
TRBV7-8	14	TRBJ2-2	ASSLVTLGRNRELF
TRBV7-6	16	TRBJ1-1	ASSARPGTGRDYTEAF
TRBV7-2	13	TRBJ2-1	ASSLVGNSYNEQF
TRBV5-1	12	TRBJ2-7	ASSLEQISYEQY
TRBV4-3	12	TRBJ2-5	ASSQGGYQETQY
TRBV7-2	12	TRBJ1-1	ASSPGTENTEAF
TRBV15	14	TRBJ2-7	ATSRDPAGSSYEQY
TRBV4-3	13	TRBJ2-3	ASSHQKGAPDTQY
TRBV7-9	13	TRBJ2-1	ASSLSGSRPNEQF
TRBV5-1	13	TRBJ1-1	ASSGLGQGATEAF
TRBV5-1	12	TRBJ2-4	ASSLELGGNIQY
TRBV4-3	13	TRBJ2-1	ASSPDGTNYNEQF
TRBV5-5	10	TRBJ1-1	ASSLGIREAF
TRBV20-1	10	TRBJ1-2	SARQGGYGYT
TRBV7-9	15	TRBJ2-7	ASSLVGQIHRSYEQY
TRBV5-4	12	TRBJ2-5	ASSLEAGGAPQY
TRBV12-3/TRBV12-4	11	TRBJ1-1	ASRSPVNTEAF
TRBV29-1	13	TRBJ1-2	SVGGDRAKNYGYT
TRBV27	12	TRBJ2-6	ASSFGTGTNVLT
TRBV30	11	TRBJ1-1	AWSALVSGWAF
TRBV7-9	10	TRBJ1-1	ASSPTGREAF
TRBV29-1	11	TRBJ2-7	SVEVDRDYEQY
TRBV5-1	9	TRBJ2-1	ASSISNEQF
TRBV20-1	11	TRBJ1-2	SASQSGENGYT
TRBV27	14	TRBJ2-2	ASSLTGGRRLGELF
TRBV25-1	10	TRBJ2-7	ASSASKYEQY
TRBV6-5	13	TRBJ2-3	ASSYDWASTDTQY
TRBV2	11	TRBJ1-2	ASSGDGFYGYT
TRBV7-9	14	TRBJ2-7	ASSLPRASGSDEQY
TRBV20-1	9	TRBJ2-4	SARRENIQY
TRBV28	13	TRBJ1-3	ASSPPWGSGNTIY